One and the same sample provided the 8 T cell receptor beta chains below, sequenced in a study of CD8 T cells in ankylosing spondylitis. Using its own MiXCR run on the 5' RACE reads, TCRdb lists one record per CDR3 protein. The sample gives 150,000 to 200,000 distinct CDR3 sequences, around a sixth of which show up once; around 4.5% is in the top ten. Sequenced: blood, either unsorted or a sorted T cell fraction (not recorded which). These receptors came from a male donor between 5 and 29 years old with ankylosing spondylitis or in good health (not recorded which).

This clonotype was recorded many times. The DNA of the CDR3 is TGCGCCAGCAGCTTGGACTGGGTGAACACTGAAGCTTTCTTT. Residues: CASSLDWVNTEAFF. This sequence joins TRBV5-1 and TRBJ1-1; no clear D gene. The V end lost 0 bases, the J end lost 0 bases, and 6 bases lay between the germline ends. Looked up from germline, CDR1 is SGHRS and CDR2 is YFSETQ. This CDR3 region has 14 residues.

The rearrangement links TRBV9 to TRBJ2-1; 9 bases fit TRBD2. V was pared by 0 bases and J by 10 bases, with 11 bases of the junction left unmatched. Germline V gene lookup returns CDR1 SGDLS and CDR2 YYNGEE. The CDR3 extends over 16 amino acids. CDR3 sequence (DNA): TGTGCCAGCAGCGTAGCTAGCGGGATGGTCGGTCAGGAGCAGTTCTTC. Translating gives CASSVASGMVGQEQFF.

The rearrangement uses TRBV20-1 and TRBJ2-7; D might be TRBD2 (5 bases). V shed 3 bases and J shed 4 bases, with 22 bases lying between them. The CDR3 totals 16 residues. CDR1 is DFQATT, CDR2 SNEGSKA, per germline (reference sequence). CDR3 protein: CSASNPVGPEGYEQYF. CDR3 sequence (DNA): TGCAGTGCTAGTAATCCAGTTGGACCTGAGGGTTACGAGCAGTACTTC.

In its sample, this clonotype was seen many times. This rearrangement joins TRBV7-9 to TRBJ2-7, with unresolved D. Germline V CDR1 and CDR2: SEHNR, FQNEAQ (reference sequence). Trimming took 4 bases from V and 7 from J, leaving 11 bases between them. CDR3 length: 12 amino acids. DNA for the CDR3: TGTGCCAGCAGCTACGGAACTGGGGAGCAGTACGTC. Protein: CASSYGTGEQYV.

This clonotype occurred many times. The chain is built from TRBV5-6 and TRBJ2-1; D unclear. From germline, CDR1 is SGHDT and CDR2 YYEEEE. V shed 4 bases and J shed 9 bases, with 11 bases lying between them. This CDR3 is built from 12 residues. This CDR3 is CASSVSLGEQFF. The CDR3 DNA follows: TGTGCCAGCAGCGTCTCCCTGGGTGAGCAGTTCTTC. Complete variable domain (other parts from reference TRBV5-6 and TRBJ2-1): DAGVTQSPTHLIKTRGQQVTLRCSPKSGHDTVSWYQQALGQGPQFIFQYYEEEERQRGNFPDRFSGHQFPNYSSELNVNALLLGDSALYLCASSVSLGEQFFGPGTRLTVL.

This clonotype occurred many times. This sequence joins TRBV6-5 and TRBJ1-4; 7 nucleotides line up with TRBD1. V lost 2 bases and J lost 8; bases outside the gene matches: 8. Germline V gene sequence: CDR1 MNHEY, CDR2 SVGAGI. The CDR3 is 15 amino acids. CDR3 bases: TGTGCCAGCAGTTACAGGGAGGGGGCGGGCGAAAAACTGTTTTTT. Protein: CASSYREGAGEKLFF.

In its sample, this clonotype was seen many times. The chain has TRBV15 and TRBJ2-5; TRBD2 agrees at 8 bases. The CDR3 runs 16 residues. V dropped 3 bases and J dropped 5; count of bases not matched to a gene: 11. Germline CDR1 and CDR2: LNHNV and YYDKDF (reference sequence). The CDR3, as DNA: TGTGCCACCAGCAGTAGGGAGCCTAGCGGGTCCGAGACCCAGTACTTC. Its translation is CATSSREPSGSETQYF.

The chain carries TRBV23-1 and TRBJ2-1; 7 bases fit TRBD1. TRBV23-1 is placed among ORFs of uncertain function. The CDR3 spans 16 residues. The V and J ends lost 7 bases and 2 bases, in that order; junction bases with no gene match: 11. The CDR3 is CASNDPGQSPYNEQFF. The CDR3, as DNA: TGCGCCAGCAACGACCCGGGACAGTCCCCCTACAATGAGCAGTTCTTC.